The T cell receptor beta chain described here comes from a study of blood T cell repertoires in COVID-19. Across the study: From T cells, B-cell-depleted T cells, or PBMCs came the material, which was cDNA or gDNA.

Patients from Seattle were sampled longitudinally, starting during active infection. In the study's own analysis: Estimation of nucleated cell counts relied on the amplification of reference gene primers. Sequencing was performed with immunoSEQ multiplex PCR; in TCRdb, only in-frame clones are kept and a portion is missing. Clone size and the V and J calls come from that table; the DNA yielded D and trimming. This sample has about 80,000 clones, with roughly 85% found just once. This CDR3 spans 16 amino acids. Germline V CDR1 and CDR2: LGHDT, YNNKEL (reference sequence). The J segment lost 5 bases and the V segment lost 5 bases, leaving 10 bases of the junction unmatched.

The V call is TRBV3-1 (or the pseudogene TRBV3-2), the J call TRBJ2-1; 9 nucleotides match TRBD2. The clonotype was recovered from a man over 45 with COVID-19, enrolled during active disease. The sequencing sample was made of peripheral blood. The CDR3 region is CASSGGAGGKHNEQFF. The CDR3 DNA reads as TGTGCCAGCAGCGGGGGAGCGGGAGGTAAGCACAATGAGCAGTTCTTC.